Here is one TCR beta chain with its context. Deletions cut 5 bases from V and 0 bases from J, with 10 bases between. The CDR3 consists of 14 residues. Germline CDR1 MNHNS, CDR2 SASEGT. The repertoire was sequenced with immunoSEQ multiplex PCR; TCRdb's copy has only in-frame clones and lacks some. This sample has some 110,000 clones, with roughly 83% found just once. The data belong to a study of blood T cell repertoires in COVID-19. The rearrangement links TRBV6-1 to TRBJ2-5; weak D call: TRBD1 (6 bases). The TCR originated in a woman between 70 and 85 years old with acute or convalescent COVID-19. The sample was peripheral blood. CDR3 sequence reads: CASSRTVNQETQYF. DNA for the CDR3: TGTGCCAGCAGTCGGACAGTGAACCAAGAGACCCAGTACTTC.